The 2 T cell receptor beta chains below were found in one sample sequenced in a study of blood T cell repertoires in COVID-19. Here immunoSEQ multiplex PCR was the method, and the copy in TCRdb shows in-frame clones only, minus some. The sample includes roughly 91,000 clones, around 80% of them seen just once. Sequenced: peripheral blood. The receptors stem from an older man with acute or convalescent COVID-19.

V is TRBV6-5 and J is TRBJ1-1; 7 bases are shared with TRBD1. The germline V gene encodes CDR1 MNHEY and CDR2 SVGAGI. J was trimmed by 5 bases and V by 6 bases; bases with no gene match: 9. The length of the CDR3 is 14 residues. The DNA for the CDR3 is TGTGCCAGCAGCTACAGGGGACGGGAGACTGAAGCTTTCTTT. Protein: CASSYRGRETEAFF.

V and J are TRBV2 and TRBJ2-2; 13 nucleotides match TRBD2. Trimming cost V 7 bases and J 1 base; bases outside gene matches: 9. Per germline, CDR1 SNHLY and CDR2 FYNNEI. The CDR3 extends over 18 amino acids. Here the CDR3 reads CASTARLAGGQNTGELFF. CDR3 nucleotide sequence: TGTGCCAGCACTGCCCGACTAGCGGGGGGCCAGAACACCGGGGAGCTGTTTTTT. Together with reference TRBV2 and TRBJ2-2, the CDR3 gives the full variable domain: EPEVTQTPSHQVTQMGQEVILRCVPISNHLYFYWYRQILGQKVEFLVSFYNNEISEKSEIFDDQFSVERPDGSNFTLKIRSTKLEDSAMYFCASTARLAGGQNTGELFFGEGSRLTVL.